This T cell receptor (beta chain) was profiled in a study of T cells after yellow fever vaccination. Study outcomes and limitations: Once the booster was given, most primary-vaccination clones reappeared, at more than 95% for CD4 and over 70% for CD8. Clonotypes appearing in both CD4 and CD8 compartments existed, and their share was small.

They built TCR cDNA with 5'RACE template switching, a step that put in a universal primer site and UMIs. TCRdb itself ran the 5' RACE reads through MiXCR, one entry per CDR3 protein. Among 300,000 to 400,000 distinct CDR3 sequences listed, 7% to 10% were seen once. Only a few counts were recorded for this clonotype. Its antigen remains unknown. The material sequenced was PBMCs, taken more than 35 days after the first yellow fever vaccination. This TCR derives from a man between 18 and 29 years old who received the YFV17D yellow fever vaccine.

For the CDR3, the DNA is TGTGCCAGCAGCTCATGGTACAATGAGCAGTTCTTC. It translates to CASSSWYNEQFF. The gene calls are TRBV7-9 and TRBJ2-1, with D unclear. The CDR3 loop spans 12 amino acids. Germline V gives CDR1 SEHNR, CDR2 FQNEAQ (reference sequence). V was cut by 4 bases and J by 4 bases, with 5 bases left in between.